Listed here are 20 T cell receptor beta chains from one sample, sequenced in a study of regulatory T cells in long-lasting Graves disease. iRepertoire HTBI primers and Arm-PCR of CDR3 regions built TCR beta libraries. TCRdb analysed the multiplex PCR reads with MiXCR anew, one entry per CDR3 protein. The data hold around 500,000 distinct CDR3 sequences, with around 21% observed a single time. Time point meaning: persistent/refractory GD, antithyroid drugs over 5 years with positive TRAb. Following extraction of RNA from PBMCs, that RNA was used to make the TCR library. This sample comprised peripheral blood mononuclear cells (PBMCs), obtained when the disease was refractory, from a patient treated with antithyroid drugs. Receptors originate from a female donor with Graves disease.

The rearrangement links TRBV27 to TRBJ1-5; D is uncertain. The CDR3 sequence is 13 residues long. Germline CDR1 is MNHEY and CDR2 is SMNVEV (reference sequence). V gave up 3 bases and J gave up 6 bases, with 9 bases separating them. CDR3 loop: CASSFYLGQPQHF. The CDR3 nucleotides read TGTGCCAGCAGTTTTTATTTGGGTCAGCCCCAGCATTTT.

This clonotype was recorded many times. The chain is built from TRBV5-1 and TRBJ1-1, with D perhaps matching TRBD1 (6 bases). The CDR3 totals 14 residues. In germline, CDR1 is SGHRS, CDR2 YFSETQ. Trimming stripped 2 bases from V and 5 bases from J, with 13 bases between. The CDR3 reads CASSFGGRVTEAFF. Written as DNA, the CDR3 is TGCGCCAGCAGCTTCGGGGGGCGAGTAACTGAAGCTTTCTTT.

This clonotype was observed at least ten times. The chain is built from TRBV11-2 and TRBJ2-5, with D maybe TRBD2 (5 bases). CDR1 and CDR2 from the germline V gene are SGHAT and FQNNGV. CDR3 length equals 13 residues. V was pared by 2 bases and J by 9 bases, with 13 bases between. The CDR3, as DNA: TGTGCCAGCAGCTTAAATTGGCTAGCCGCCCAGTACTTC. Translated, it gives CASSLNWLAAQYF. The full variable domain, with the rest looked up from reference TRBV11-2 and TRBJ2-5, is EAGVAQSPRYKIIEKRQSVAFWCNPISGHATLYWYQQILGQGPKLLIQFQNNGVVDDSQLPKDRFSAERLKGVDSTLKIQPAKLEDSAVYLCASSLNWLAAQYFGPGTRLLVL.

This clonotype was seen ten or more times. The rearrangement joins TRBV28 to TRBJ2-5, with 9 positions matching TRBD2. Unmatched junction bases numbered 11, after V lost 4 bases and J lost 5 bases. Per germline, CDR1 MDHEN and CDR2 SYDVKM. The CDR3 contains 16 residues. The CDR3 nucleotides read TGTGCCAGCAGTTCGGTGGGGACTAGCAGGAGTGAGACCCAGTACTTC. Its translation: CASSSVGTSRSETQYF. The entire variable domain, with the rest obtained from reference TRBV28 and TRBJ2-5, is as follows: DVKVTQSSRYLVKRTGEKVFLECVQDMDHENMFWYRQDPGLGLRLIYFSYDVKMKEKGDIPEGYSVSREKKERFSLILESASTNQTSMYLCASSSVGTSRSETQYFGPGTRLLVL.

A few counts support this clonotype. The chain has TRBV30 and TRBJ2-7, with D perhaps being TRBD1 or TRBD2 (5 bases each). The CDR3 totals 15 residues. Deletions cut 2 bases from V and 5 bases from J, with 19 bases between. CDR1 GTSNPN and CDR2 SVGIG come from the germline V gene (reference sequence). The CDR3 loop is CAWSWGPWKRHEQYF. The CDR3 DNA reads as TGTGCCTGGAGTTGGGGACCTTGGAAGAGACACGAGCAGTACTTC.

The sample holds many counts of this clonotype. The rearrangement uses TRBV28 and TRBJ2-2, with D perhaps TRBD1 (5 bases). Trimming took off 4 bases at V and 6 bases at J, with 12 bases between the two ends. This CDR3 is 14 amino acids long. The V gene's germline CDR1 is MDHEN and CDR2 SYDVKM. CDR3 amino acids: CASSSQVEAGELFF. CDR3 in DNA: TGTGCCAGCAGTTCACAGGTTGAGGCCGGGGAGCTGTTTTTT. The full variable domain, completed using reference TRBV28 and TRBJ2-2, is DVKVTQSSRYLVKRTGEKVFLECVQDMDHENMFWYRQDPGLGLRLIYFSYDVKMKEKGDIPEGYSVSREKKERFSLILESASTNQTSMYLCASSSQVEAGELFFGEGSRLTVL.

This clonotype was counted ten times or more. The V gene is TRBV5-1, the J gene TRBJ1-2; 8 bases agree with TRBD1. The CDR3 covers 16 residues. Per the germline V gene, CDR1 is SGHRS and CDR2 is YFSETQ. The J segment lost 2 bases and the V segment lost 5 bases, leaving 11 bases of the junction unmatched. CDR3 amino acids: CASSPLPGQGNYGYTF. The CDR3 DNA reads as TGCGCCAGCAGTCCACTCCCAGGACAGGGCAACTATGGCTACACCTTC.

Notes on this clonotype: Given a much more abundant clone one base away, this may be a read error. This chain joins TRBV28 and TRBJ2-2; D gene uncertain. This CDR3 has 14 residues. V gave up 3 bases and J gave up 11 bases, with 16 bases separating them. In germline, CDR1 is MDHEN, CDR2 SYDVKM. The CDR3 sequence is CASSFSAQFSELFF. CDR3 nucleotides: TGTGCCAGCAGTTTTTCGGCGCAATTCAGCGAGCTGTTTTTT.

This clonotype was counted at least ten times. The rearrangement joins TRBV5-4 to TRBJ2-5; D remains ambiguous. CDR1 is SGHNT, CDR2 YYREEE, per germline (reference sequence). The V and J ends lost 0 bases and 0 bases respectively, with 6 bases between them. The CDR3 is 14 amino acids. CDR3 DNA: TGTGCCAGCAGCTTGGCCCAGAACCAAGAGACCCAGTACTTC. Translated: CASSLAQNQETQYF.

This clonotype was picked up a small number of times. The V gene is TRBV6-9, the J gene TRBJ1-2; 8 positions match TRBD1. CDR3 length: 15 residues. CDR1 and CDR2 from the germline V gene are MNHGY and SVAAGI. J lost 5 bases, V lost 4 bases, and 9 bases had no gene match. DNA for the CDR3: TGTGCCAGCAGTTTCTCGGACAGGGATCGGTATGGCTACACCTTC. Translating it yields CASSFSDRDRYGYTF.

The chain has TRBV30 and TRBJ1-2; a possible D gene is TRBD1 (6 bases). Germline V CDR1 and CDR2: GTSNPN, SVGIG (reference sequence). Trimming took 3 bases from V and 8 from J, leaving 19 bases between them. This CDR3 has 14 amino acids. The DNA for the CDR3 is TGTGCCTGGAGCCGAAATACCGGGACATTGGGCTACACCTTC. Protein sequence: CAWSRNTGTLGYTF.

This clonotype was seen only once. The junction differs from germline at one of its ends, possibly a read error. This sequence joins TRBV7-8 and TRBJ1-3; no reliable D call. This CDR3 is 16 amino acids long. The V gene's germline CDR1 is SGHVS and CDR2 FQNEAQ. DNA for the CDR3: TGTGCCAGCAGCTTAGCCATTACACACTCTGGAAACATCATATATTTT. This translates into CASSLAITHSGNIIYF.

This chain links TRBV20-1 with TRBJ1-5; maybe TRBD1 (5 bases). Germline V gene lookup returns CDR1 DFQATT and CDR2 SNEGSKA (reference sequence). V shed 4 bases and J shed 0 bases, with 16 bases lying between them. The CDR3 consists of 16 residues. The DNA for the CDR3 is TGCAGTGCTACCCCACCCGACAGATATAGCAATCAGCCCCAGCATTTT. It yields the protein CSATPPDRYSNQPQHF.

This clonotype was detected ten times or more. The V gene is TRBV30, the J gene TRBJ1-6; no reliable D call. The V gene lost 5 bases and the J gene lost 6 bases, with 11 bases spanning the gap. The CDR3 length is 13 residues. Germline V gene sequence: CDR1 GTSNPN, CDR2 SVGIG (reference sequence). CDR3 protein: CAWGTGLNSPLHF. CDR3 coding DNA: TGTGCCTGGGGAACTGGTCTTAATTCACCCCTCCACTTT.

Many counts were recorded for this clonotype. The chain couples TRBV27 to TRBJ1-1, with D possibly being TRBD1 (5 bases). The germline CDR1 and CDR2 sequences are MNHEY and SMNVEV (reference sequence). The CDR3 loop spans 12 amino acids. Deletions cut 8 bases from V and 0 bases from J, with 7 bases between. In nucleotides, the CDR3 is TGTGCCAGCGGGGCCATGAACACTGAAGCTTTCTTT. It translates to CASGAMNTEAFF.

Points on this clonotype: This may be a read error, as it is one base from a much larger clone. The genes are TRBV12-3 or TRBV12-4 and TRBJ2-7; TRBD2 matches at 9 bases. The last part of the DNA fits TRBJ2-1 better; the J call may be wrong. The CDR3 has 15 amino acids. The CDR3 is CASSSSRGRVYEQFF. The CDR3 DNA reads TGTGCCAGCAGTTCAAGTCGCGGGAGGGTCTACGAGCAGTTCTTC.

The genes are TRBV20-1 and TRBJ2-7; D call uncertain. Germline CDR1 is DFQATT and CDR2 is SNEGSKA (reference sequence). The CDR3 loop spans 20 amino acids. V lost 0 bases to trimming and J lost 0 bases, with 27 bases between them. This CDR3 reads CSAREPYLQVRADSSYEQYF. CDR3 in DNA: TGCAGTGCTAGAGAACCCTACCTACAAGTAAGGGCAGATTCCTCCTACGAGCAGTACTTC.

Concerning this clonotype: This may be a read error, as it is one base from a much larger clone. This rearrangement joins TRBV28 to TRBJ2-7; TRBD1 might be the D (6 bases). CDR1 is MDHEN and CDR2 is SYDVKM in the germline V gene. The CDR3 extends over 14 amino acids. Trimming shortened V by 5 bases and J by 7 bases, and 18 bases separated the two germline ends. CDR3 DNA: TGTGCCAGCAGTGGTATGGACAGCGATAAGGAGCAGTACTTC. Its protein is CASSGMDSDKEQYF.

In its sample, this clonotype was seen many times. V and J are TRBV29-1 and TRBJ1-2; tentatively, D is TRBD1 (6 bases). CDR1 is SQVTM, CDR2 ANQGSEA, per germline. The V and J ends lost 3 bases and 4 bases respectively, with 18 bases between them. The CDR3 runs 15 residues. The CDR3 sequence is CSVDRGTSVPYGYTF. CDR3 coding DNA: TGCAGCGTTGACCGTGGGACATCGGTTCCCTATGGCTACACCTTC. The full variable domain, completed using reference TRBV29-1 and TRBJ1-2, is SAVISQKPSRDICQRGTSLTIQCQVDSQVTMMFWYRQQPGQSLTLIATANQGSEATYESGFVIDKFPISRPNLTFSTLTVSNMSPEDSSIYLCSVDRGTSVPYGYTFGSGTRLTVV.

The CDR3 reads CATSRVGAEQFF. CDR3 nucleotides: TGTGCCACCAGCAGAGTAGGAGCTGAGCAGTTCTTC. J is TRBJ2-1 and V is TRBV15; D is uncertain. The CDR3 is 12 residues long. Germline-derived CDR1 and CDR2 are LNHNV and YYDKDF (reference sequence). Trimming removed 1 base at V and 9 bases at J, with 7 bases between.